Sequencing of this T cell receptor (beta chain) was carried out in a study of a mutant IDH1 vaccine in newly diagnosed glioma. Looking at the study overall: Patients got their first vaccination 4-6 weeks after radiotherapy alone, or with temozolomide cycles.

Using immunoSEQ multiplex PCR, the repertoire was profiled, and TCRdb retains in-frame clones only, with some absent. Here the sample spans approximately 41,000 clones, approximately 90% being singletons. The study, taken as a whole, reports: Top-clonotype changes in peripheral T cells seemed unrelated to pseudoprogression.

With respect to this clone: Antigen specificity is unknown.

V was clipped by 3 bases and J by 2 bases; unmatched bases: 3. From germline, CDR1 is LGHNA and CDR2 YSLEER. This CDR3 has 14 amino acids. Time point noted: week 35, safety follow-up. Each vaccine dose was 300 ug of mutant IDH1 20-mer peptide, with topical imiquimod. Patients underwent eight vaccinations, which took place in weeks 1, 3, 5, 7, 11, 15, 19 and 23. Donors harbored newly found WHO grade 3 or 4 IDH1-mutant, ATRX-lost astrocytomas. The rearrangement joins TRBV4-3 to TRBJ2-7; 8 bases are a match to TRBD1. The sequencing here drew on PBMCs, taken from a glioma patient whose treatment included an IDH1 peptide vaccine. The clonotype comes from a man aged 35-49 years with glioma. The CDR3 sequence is CASSHDRGPYEQYF. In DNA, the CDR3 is TGCGCCAGCAGCCACGACAGGGGCCCCTACGAGCAGTACTTC.